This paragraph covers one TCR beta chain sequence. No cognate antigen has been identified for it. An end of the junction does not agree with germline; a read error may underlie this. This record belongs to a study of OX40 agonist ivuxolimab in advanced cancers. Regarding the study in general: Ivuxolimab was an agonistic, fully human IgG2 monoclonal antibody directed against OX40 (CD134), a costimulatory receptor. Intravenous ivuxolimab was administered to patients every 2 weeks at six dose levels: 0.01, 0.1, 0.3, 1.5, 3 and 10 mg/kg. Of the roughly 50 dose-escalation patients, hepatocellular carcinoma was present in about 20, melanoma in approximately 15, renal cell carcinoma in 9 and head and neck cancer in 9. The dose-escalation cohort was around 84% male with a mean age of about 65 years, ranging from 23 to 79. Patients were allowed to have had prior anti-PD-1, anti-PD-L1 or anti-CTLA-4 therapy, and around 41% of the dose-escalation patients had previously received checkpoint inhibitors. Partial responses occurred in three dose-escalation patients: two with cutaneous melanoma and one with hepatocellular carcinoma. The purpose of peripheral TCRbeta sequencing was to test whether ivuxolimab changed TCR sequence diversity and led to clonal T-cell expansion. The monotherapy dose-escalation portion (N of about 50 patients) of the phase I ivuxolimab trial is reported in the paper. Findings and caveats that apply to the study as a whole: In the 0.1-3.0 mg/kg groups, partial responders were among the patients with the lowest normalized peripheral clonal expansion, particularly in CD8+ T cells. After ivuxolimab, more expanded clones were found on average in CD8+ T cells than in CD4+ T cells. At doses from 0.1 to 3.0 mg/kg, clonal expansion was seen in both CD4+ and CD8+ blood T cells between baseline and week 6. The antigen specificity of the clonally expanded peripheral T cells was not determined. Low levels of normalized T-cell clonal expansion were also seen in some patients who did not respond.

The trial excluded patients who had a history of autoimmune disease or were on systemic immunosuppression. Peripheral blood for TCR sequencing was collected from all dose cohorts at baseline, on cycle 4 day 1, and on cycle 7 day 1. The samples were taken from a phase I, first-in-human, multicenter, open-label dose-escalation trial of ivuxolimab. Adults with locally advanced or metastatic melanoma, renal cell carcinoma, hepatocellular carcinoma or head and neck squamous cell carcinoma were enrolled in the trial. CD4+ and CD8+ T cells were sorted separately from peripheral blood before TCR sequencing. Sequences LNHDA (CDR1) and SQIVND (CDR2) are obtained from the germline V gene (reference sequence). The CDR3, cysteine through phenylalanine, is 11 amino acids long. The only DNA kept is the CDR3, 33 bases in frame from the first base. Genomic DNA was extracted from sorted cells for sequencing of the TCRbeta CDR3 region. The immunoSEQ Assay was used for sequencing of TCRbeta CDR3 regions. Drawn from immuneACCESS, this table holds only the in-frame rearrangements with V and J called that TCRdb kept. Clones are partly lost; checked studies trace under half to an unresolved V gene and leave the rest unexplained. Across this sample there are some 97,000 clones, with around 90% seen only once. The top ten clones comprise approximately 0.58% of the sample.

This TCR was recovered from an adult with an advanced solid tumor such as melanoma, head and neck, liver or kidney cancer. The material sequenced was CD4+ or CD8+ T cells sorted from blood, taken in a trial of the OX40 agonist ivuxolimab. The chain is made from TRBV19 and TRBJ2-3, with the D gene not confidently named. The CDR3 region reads CASSIADTQYF. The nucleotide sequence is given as TGTGCCAGTAGCATAGCAGATACGCAGTATTTT.